This T cell receptor (beta chain) was captured in a study of CD8 T cells in ankylosing spondylitis. Notes on the study in general: Disease-associated clones were CD8+ and fairly uncommon in peripheral blood. A subset of motif variants has previously been described in the synovial fluid and blood of reactive arthritis.

V was trimmed by 4 bases and J by 5 bases, leaving 13 bases between them. In germline, CDR1 is SQVTM, CDR2 ANQGSEA. This CDR3 has 13 amino acids. Making use of molecular barcodes, quantitative 5'-RACE generated TCR beta libraries. A single record per CDR3 protein comes from TCRdb applying MiXCR to the 5' RACE reads. The sample consists of 150,000 to 200,000 distinct CDR3 sequences, 15% to 20% of them appearing once. This clonotype appeared many times. The target antigen is unknown. The receptor's source is a male donor with ankylosing spondylitis or in good health (not recorded which). The sample taken for sequencing was blood, either unsorted or a sorted T cell fraction (not recorded which). The J gene is TRBJ2-3, the V gene TRBV29-1, with D tentatively TRBD1 (6 bases). CDR3 nucleotides: TGCAGCGTTGTAAGCCAGGGGCTAGATACGCAGTATTTT. Residues: CSVVSQGLDTQYF.